The 27 T cell receptor beta chains given below trace back to one sample, sequenced in a study of blood T cell repertoires in COVID-19. Measured with immunoSEQ multiplex PCR; TCRdb has only the in-frame clones, and not every one. The table lists 65,000 to 90,000 clones, 80% to 95% of them singletons, with less than 9% in the top ten. Material: peripheral blood. The receptors originated from a human donor in a cohort sampled during active COVID-19.

CDR3 protein: CASSGSGDTQYF. The CDR3 coding sequence is TGTGCCAGCAGTGGGAGTGGGGATACGCAGTATTTT. The genes are TRBV9 and TRBJ2-3; perhaps TRBD2 as D (5 bases). V gave up 5 bases and J gave up 6 bases, with 10 bases separating them. The length of the CDR3 is 12 residues. CDR1 SGDLS and CDR2 YYNGEE come from the germline V gene.

The chain carries TRBV5-6 and TRBJ1-5, with D possibly being TRBD1 (5 bases). The CDR3 spans 13 residues. Germline V lookup: CDR1 SGHDT, CDR2 YYEEEE. Trimming stripped 0 bases from V and 7 bases from J, with 8 bases between. The CDR3 sequence: CASSLGGLQPQHF. CDR3 nucleotides: TGTGCCAGCAGCTTGGGGGGACTCCAGCCCCAGCATTTT.

The sample holds a few counts of this clone. The chain uses TRBV27 and TRBJ1-4; a weak D match, TRBD1 (6 bases). This CDR3 region has 15 residues. CDR1 is MNHEY and CDR2 is SMNVEV in the germline V gene (reference sequence). V was shortened by 4 bases and J by 3 bases, with 12 bases between the two germline ends. The CDR3 sequence is CASSSGETANEKLFF. As DNA, the CDR3 is TGTGCCAGCAGTTCAGGGGAGACAGCTAATGAAAAACTGTTTTTT.

The CDR3 reads CASRPGTSVGNEQFF. Written as DNA, the CDR3 is TGTGCCAGCAGGCCCGGGACTAGCGTAGGTAATGAGCAGTTCTTC. The rearrangement joins TRBV3-1 (or the pseudogene TRBV3-2) to TRBJ2-1; 10 nucleotides match TRBD2. CDR3 length: 15 amino acids. CDR1 is LGHDT, CDR2 YNNKEL, per germline (reference sequence). Unmatched junction bases numbered 9, after V lost 6 bases and J lost 7 bases.

J is TRBJ1-4 and V is TRBV28; D not certain. CDR3 length equals 16 residues. Germline loops: CDR1 MDHEN, CDR2 SYDVKM. Trimming removed 3 bases from V and 0 bases from J, with 11 bases in between. The CDR3 spells CASSLNGAATNEKLFF. CDR3 DNA sequence: TGTGCCAGCAGTTTGAATGGAGCGGCAACTAATGAAAAACTGTTTTTT.

The chain combines TRBV28 with TRBJ1-2; D is perhaps TRBD1 (5 bases). The V gene lost 5 bases and the J gene lost 4 bases, with 17 bases spanning the gap. In germline, CDR1 is MDHEN, CDR2 SYDVKM. The CDR3 loop spans 15 amino acids. CDR3 in amino acids: CASSPGHIRGYGYTF. In nucleotides, the CDR3 is TGTGCCAGCAGTCCAGGACACATAAGGGGCTATGGCTACACCTTC.

The chain carries TRBV7-2 and TRBJ1-2; TRBD1 matches 10 bases. V lost 4 bases, J lost 4 bases, and 6 bases stayed unmatched. The germline CDR1 and CDR2 sequences are SGHTA and FQGNSA. The CDR3 totals 15 residues. CDR3 in DNA: TGTGCCAGCAGCTCGCCCGGGACAGGGGCCTATGGCTACACCTTC. It codes for CASSSPGTGAYGYTF.

The chain uses TRBV27 and TRBJ1-2; D perhaps matches TRBD1 (6 bases). This CDR3 region has 14 residues. Looked up from germline, CDR1 is MNHEY and CDR2 is SMNVEV (reference sequence). The V gene lost 6 bases and the J gene lost 3 bases, with 14 bases spanning the gap. CDR3 amino acids: CASSLGRGDYGYTF. In nucleotides, the CDR3 is TGTGCCAGCAGCTTGGGCAGGGGAGACTATGGCTACACCTTC.

The chain combines TRBV9 with TRBJ1-2, with D hard to call. Germline CDR1 is SGDLS and CDR2 is YYNGEE. V shed 0 bases and J shed 1 base, with 10 bases lying between them. This CDR3 comprises 15 residues. The CDR3 DNA reads TGTGCCAGCAGCGTAGGAGTGATTTTTAACTATGGCTACACCTTC. It encodes CASSVGVIFNYGYTF.

This clone has a single count. The chain employs TRBV10-3 and TRBJ1-1; 8 bases fit TRBD1. V was clipped by 0 bases and J by 2 bases; unmatched bases: 8. Germline CDR1 ENHRY, CDR2 SYGVKD. The CDR3 spans 17 residues. The CDR3: CAISESDRGGSNTEAFF. The CDR3 nucleotides read TGTGCCATCAGTGAGTCTGACAGGGGTGGATCTAACACTGAAGCTTTCTTT.

This chain connects TRBV12-5 to TRBJ2-7; D is perhaps TRBD2 (6 bases). V dropped 7 bases and J dropped 1 base, with 11 bases sitting between them. The V gene's germline CDR1 is LGHNT and CDR2 FRNRAP. The CDR3 runs 13 residues. The CDR3 loop reads CASAVGLSYEQYF. Here the CDR3 DNA reads TGTGCTAGTGCCGTGGGACTTTCCTACGAGCAGTACTTC. The full variable domain, rest sourced from reference TRBV12-5 and TRBJ2-7, is DARVTQTPRHKVTEMGQEVTMRCQPILGHNTVFWYRQTMMQGLELLAYFRNRAPLDDSGMPKDRFSAEMPDATLATLKIQPSEPRDSAVYFCASAVGLSYEQYFGPGTRLTVT.

V gene TRBV5-8 combines with J gene TRBJ2-1, with D perhaps TRBD2 (5 bases). V gave up 7 bases and J gave up 0 bases, with 11 bases separating them. Germline-derived CDR1 and CDR2 are SGHTS and YDEGEE. The CDR3 sequence is 14 residues long. CDR3 protein: CASATGSSYNEQFF. The CDR3 DNA reads TGTGCCAGCGCAACTGGGAGCTCCTACAATGAGCAGTTCTTC.

The V call is TRBV11-2, the J call TRBJ2-1; D unclear. There are 15 residues in the CDR3. V gave up 4 bases and J gave up 1 base, with 11 bases separating them. CDR1 SGHAT and CDR2 FQNNGV come from the germline V gene. CDR3 sequence reads: CASSSSDGSYNEQFF. CDR3 nucleotides: TGTGCCAGCAGCTCCTCCGACGGGTCCTACAATGAGCAGTTCTTC.

The rearrangement links TRBV6-5 to TRBJ2-5, with TRBD2 matching 12 bases. There are 16 residues in the CDR3. Germline trimming cut 4 bases from V and 5 bases from J; bases unmatched to any gene: 8. CDR1 and CDR2 (germline): MNHEY, SVGAGI. The CDR3 sequence: CASSFTGLAGSETQYF. DNA of the CDR3: TGTGCCAGCAGTTTCACAGGACTAGCGGGGAGTGAGACCCAGTACTTC.

The chain combines TRBV7-9 with TRBJ1-5, with 7 bases fitting TRBD1. Germline V gene sequence: CDR1 SEHNR, CDR2 FQNEAQ (reference sequence). The CDR3 sequence is 14 residues long. V shed 7 bases, J shed 0 bases, and the junction held 3 bases outside the gene matches. The CDR3 nucleotides are TGTGCCAGCACCTCAGGGGGTAGCAATCAGCCCCAGCATTTT. This sequence encodes CASTSGGSNQPQHF.

CDR3 coding DNA: TGCGCCAGCGGAACAGGAAGATTGAATGAGCAGTTCTTC. Its translation is CASGTGRLNEQFF. The gene calls are TRBV5-1 and TRBJ2-1; weak D call: TRBD1 (5 bases). Trimming stripped 7 bases from V and 7 bases from J, with 15 bases between. The length of the CDR3 is 13 residues. Per the germline V gene, CDR1 is SGHRS and CDR2 is YFSETQ.

The rearrangement uses TRBV5-1 and TRBJ1-2, with unresolved D. Germline V gene sequence: CDR1 SGHRS, CDR2 YFSETQ. This CDR3 region has 15 residues. Trimming pared 0 bases from V and 4 bases from J, leaving 13 bases between. The CDR3 sequence: CASSLGGQSFYGYTF. The CDR3 DNA follows: TGCGCCAGCAGCTTGGGTGGTCAGTCTTTCTATGGCTACACCTTC. Using reference TRBV5-1 and TRBJ1-2 for the parts outside the CDR3, the full variable domain is KAGVTQTPRYLIKTRGQQVTLSCSPISGHRSVSWYQQTPGQGLQFLFEYFSETQRNKGNFPGRFSGRQFSNSRSEMNVSTLELGDSALYLCASSLGGQSFYGYTFGSGTRLTVV.

The V gene is TRBV3-1 (or the pseudogene TRBV3-2), the J gene TRBJ1-1; D gene ambiguous. The V gene's germline CDR1 is LGHDT and CDR2 YNNKEL (reference sequence). This CDR3 contains 14 residues. V lost 1 base, J lost 2 bases, and 8 bases lay in between. The CDR3 loop reads CASSQGGQNTEAFF. The CDR3 DNA follows: TGTGCCAGCAGCCAAGGTGGGCAAAACACTGAAGCTTTCTTT.

The rearrangement uses TRBV18 and TRBJ1-2; TRBD1 agrees at 9 bases. Germline CDR1 reads KGHSH; CDR2 reads LQKENI. The CDR3 spans 16 residues. V lost 6 bases to trimming and J lost 1 base; unmatched junction nucleotides: 9. As DNA, the CDR3 is TGTGCCAGCTCGCCTATCGACAGGGGGAGTAACTATGGCTACACCTTC. It codes for CASSPIDRGSNYGYTF.

The chain uses TRBV5-1 and TRBJ2-5; weak D call: TRBD1 (6 bases). This CDR3 comprises 14 residues. The ends were cut back, 2 bases at V and 2 bases at J, with 10 bases in the middle. From germline, CDR1 is SGHRS and CDR2 YFSETQ. The CDR3 reads CASSFKRGQETQYF. For the CDR3, the DNA is TGCGCCAGCAGCTTTAAAAGGGGGCAAGAGACCCAGTACTTC.

The chain recombines TRBV10-2 with TRBJ2-3; tentatively, D is TRBD1 (5 bases). V lost 0 bases and J lost 2, with 9 bases in between. The germline V gene has CDR1 WSHSY and CDR2 SAAADI. This CDR3 region has 15 residues. CDR3 bases: TGCGCCAGCAGTGAGTCAGGGGCCTACACAGATACGCAGTATTTT. It codes for CASSESGAYTDTQYF.

The V and J genes are TRBV10-1 and TRBJ2-1, with TRBD2 identical over 10 bases. V dropped 2 bases and J dropped 8; count of bases not matched to a gene: 6. The germline V gene encodes CDR1 WNHNN and CDR2 SYGVQD (reference sequence). The CDR3 is 15 residues long. DNA of the CDR3: TGCGCCAGCAGTGAGCAAGCGGGGGGGGGCTATGAGCAGTTCTTC. Translated, it gives CASSEQAGGGYEQFF.

The rearrangement joins TRBV9 to TRBJ2-5; D is perhaps TRBD1 (7 bases). The germline V and J ends were trimmed by 0 bases and 12 bases, with 21 bases remaining between them. The germline CDR1 and CDR2 sequences are SGDLS and YYNGEE. This CDR3 contains 15 residues. In DNA, the CDR3 is TGTGCCAGCAGCGTAGGGGCACAGGGGAAGGGACTCAAGTACTTC. It encodes CASSVGAQGKGLKYF.

This clone was seen once. The chain recombines TRBV5-8 with TRBJ1-1, with 7 bases identical to TRBD1. The CDR3 sequence is 15 residues long. Germline CDR1 is SGHTS and CDR2 is YDEGEE. The ends lost 4 bases at V and 2 bases at J; junction bases unmatched: 8. The CDR3 nucleotides are TGTGCCAGCAGCCCTCCCGGGACAGCAAACACTGAAGCTTTCTTT. It is translated as CASSPPGTANTEAFF.

The chain couples TRBV11-2 to TRBJ1-5; D remains ambiguous. CDR1 is SGHAT, CDR2 FQNNGV, per germline. The CDR3 is 17 residues long. Between the trimmed V and J ends, which lost 0 bases and 4 bases, there was a span of 16 bases. CDR3 sequence (DNA): TGTGCCAGCAGCTTAGACGGGAGTGCTACTCGAAATCAGCCCCAGCATTTT. This gives the protein CASSLDGSATRNQPQHF.

The CDR3 region is CASSTGGGRSYEQYF. CDR3 DNA sequence: TGTGCCAGCAGCACGGGGGGGGGACGATCCTACGAGCAGTACTTC. The gene calls are TRBV7-2 and TRBJ2-7; 8 bases map to TRBD2. The CDR3 has 15 residues. J was trimmed by 1 base and V by 5 bases; bases with no gene match: 7. CDR1 SGHTA and CDR2 FQGNSA come from the germline V gene.

This sequence joins TRBV5-6 and TRBJ2-3; a possible D gene is TRBD2 (7 bases). The CDR3 is 13 residues long. Per the germline V gene, CDR1 is SGHDT and CDR2 is YYEEEE. V lost 4 bases, J lost 4 bases, and 10 bases lay in between. The CDR3 here is CASSTGRADTQYF. CDR3 in DNA: TGTGCCAGCAGCACAGGGAGGGCAGATACGCAGTATTTT.